The 25 T cell receptor beta chains below were found in one sample sequenced in a study of beta chain features in type 1 diabetes (dated by TCRdb to 2017 to 2018). Library construction relied on the immunoSEQ multiplex PCR assay. The entire isolated RNA was reverse transcribed using the High Capacity cDNA Reverse Transcription Kit, and thus expressed TCRB transcripts were sequenced. The immuneACCESS repertoire file appears here via TCRdb, limited to in-frame rearrangements. These files lack a portion of the clones; in checked studies, under half of the deficit traces to unresolved V genes, and the cause of the others is not known. The sample table contains 350,000 to 450,000 clones; only one count was recorded for approximately 13% of them. The top ten clonotypes cover roughly 0.036% of the sample. Material: naive CD4+ T cells from blood. Reading the label with the study, this specimen's cell subset or site is: true naive CD4+ T cells. The receptors shown here come from a man aged 25-40 years in good health.

The CDR3 nucleotides are TGCGCCAGCAGCCAGGTGACTGATTTTGATGGCTACACCTTC. Amino acids: CASSQVTDFDGYTF. This rearrangement joins TRBV4-3 to TRBJ1-2, with D unresolved. Germline-derived CDR1 and CDR2 are LGHNA and YSLEER. Trimming took off 3 bases at V and 6 bases at J, with 14 bases between the two ends. This CDR3 spans 14 amino acids.

V and J are TRBV2 and TRBJ2-7; D unresolved. Germline V lookup: CDR1 SNHLY, CDR2 FYNNEI. The CDR3 covers 11 residues. The ends were cut back, 4 bases at V and 6 bases at J, with 7 bases in the middle. The CDR3 DNA reads as TGTGCCAGCAGTGTCGCTCGCGAGCAGTACGTC. Translating gives CASSVAREQYV.

This clone has more than one count but fewer than ten. The rearrangement joins TRBV5-1 to TRBJ2-3, with TRBD1 matching over 8 bases. Germline assignment: CDR1 SGHRS and CDR2 YFSETQ. The CDR3 totals 13 residues. The trim removed 4 bases at V and 4 bases at J, leaving 2 bases unmatched. The CDR3 reads CASSEDRADTQYF. CDR3 DNA: TGCGCCAGCAGCGAGGACAGGGCAGATACGCAGTATTTT.

The rearrangement links TRBV2 to TRBJ2-7, with D tentatively TRBD2 (5 bases). Germline V gene sequence: CDR1 SNHLY, CDR2 FYNNEI. This CDR3 spans 16 amino acids. V was clipped by 3 bases and J by 4 bases, with 19 bases between them. CDR3 bases: TGTGCCAGCAGTGAGATCCCAGACGGACTCGAGTACGAGCAGTACGTC. Protein sequence: CASSEIPDGLEYEQYV.

This chain uses TRBV7-2 with TRBJ2-7; D call uncertain. V gave up 1 base and J gave up 2 bases, with 12 bases separating them. The germline CDR1 and CDR2 sequences are SGHTA and FQGNSA. The CDR3 is 15 amino acids. The CDR3 is CASSLGSAQTYEQYV. The CDR3 DNA is TGTGCCAGCAGCTTAGGTTCGGCACAGACCTACGAGCAGTACGTC.

The sample holds a few counts of this clone. The rearrangement links TRBV18 to TRBJ2-5, with 8 bases identical to TRBD1. The CDR3 covers 15 residues. V gave up 3 bases and J gave up 1 base; unmatched junction bases: 4. Germline assignment: CDR1 KGHSH and CDR2 LQKENI. The CDR3 is CASSPGTGLQETQYF. The CDR3 DNA is TGTGCCAGCTCACCCGGGACAGGCCTCCAAGAGACCCAGTACTTC.

This clone appeared a few times. The chain joins TRBV5-4 to TRBJ2-1; 13 nucleotides agree with TRBD2. V gave up 4 bases and J gave up 2 bases; unmatched junction bases: 3. This CDR3 has 16 amino acids. CDR1 is SGHNT, CDR2 YYREEE, per germline (reference sequence). The CDR3 sequence is CASSVTSGGPYNEQFF. In DNA, the CDR3 is TGTGCCAGCAGCGTGACTAGCGGGGGGCCCTACAATGAGCAGTTCTTC.

The chain's CDR3 is CASSEYRGPDEKLFF. In nucleotides, the CDR3 is TGTGCCAGCAGTGAATACCGGGGGCCGGATGAAAAACTGTTTTTT. The J gene is TRBJ1-4, the V gene TRBV25-1, with TRBD1 as a possible D gene (6 bases). CDR1 and CDR2 (germline): MGHDK, SYGVNS. Trimming stripped 0 bases from V and 6 bases from J, with 11 bases between. The CDR3 spans 15 residues.

The table lists this clone with a few counts. The genes are TRBV2 and TRBJ2-5; 7 nucleotides line up with TRBD1. CDR1 and CDR2 from the germline V gene are SNHLY and FYNNEI. The CDR3 contains 13 residues. With 10 bases clipped from V and 3 bases from J, the junction kept 8 bases outside the gene matches. In DNA, the CDR3 is TGTGCCATCGGGACAGAAAATAAAGAGACCCAGTACTTC. Amino acid sequence: CAIGTENKETQYF.

CDR3 residues: CATSTELASYEQYV. DNA for the CDR3: TGTGCCACCAGCACCGAACTAGCCTCCTACGAGCAGTACGTC. The rearrangement uses TRBV15 and TRBJ2-7; maybe TRBD2 (6 bases). The germline gives CDR1 LNHNV, CDR2 YYDKDF (reference sequence). This CDR3 comprises 14 residues. V was pared by 4 bases and J by 0 bases, with 10 bases between.

This clone was detected only a few times. The chain combines TRBV30 with TRBJ1-2; unclear D gene. CDR1 GTSNPN and CDR2 SVGIG come from the germline V gene (reference sequence). The CDR3 is 10 amino acids. V was cut by 3 bases and J by 11 bases, with 10 bases left in between. CDR3 sequence (DNA): TGTGCCTGGAGCCACACGGCGTACACCTTC. It yields the protein CAWSHTAYTF.

V gene TRBV14 combines with J gene TRBJ2-6; weak D call: TRBD1 (6 bases). The germline gives CDR1 SGHDN, CDR2 FVKESK. The CDR3 sequence is 17 residues long. The V end was cut by 2 bases, the J end by 4 bases, with 15 bases between. The CDR3 here is CASSQTTGSPGANVLTF. The CDR3 DNA reads TGTGCCAGCAGCCAAACGACAGGCTCGCCCGGGGCCAACGTCCTGACTTTC.

J is TRBJ1-1 and V is TRBV29-1, with unresolved D. Per the germline V gene, CDR1 is SQVTM and CDR2 is ANQGSEA. The CDR3 totals 11 residues. V gave up 7 bases and J gave up 1 base, with 7 bases separating them. The CDR3 sequence is CSAYKNTEAFF. In nucleotides, the CDR3 is TGCAGCGCCTACAAGAACACTGAAGCTTTCTTT.

This clone was counted only a few times. The CDR3 DNA reads TGTGCCAGCAGCTTAGGACGGGCAGAGCAGTACTTC. It encodes CASSLGRAEQYF. The chain combines TRBV7-6 with TRBJ2-7, with no clear D. The CDR3 contains 12 residues. Trimming took off 1 base at V and 7 bases at J, with 8 bases between the two ends. The germline V gene encodes CDR1 SGHVS and CDR2 FNYEAQ. The whole variable domain, filled in from reference TRBV7-6 and TRBJ2-7, reads GAGVSQSPRYKVTKRGQDVALRCDPISGHVSLYWYRQALGQGPEFLTYFNYEAQQDKSGLPNDRFSAERPEGSISTLTIQRTEQRDSAMYRCASSLGRAEQYFGPGTRLTVT.

The V gene is TRBV18, the J gene TRBJ2-4; possible D gene TRBD2, 5 bases. CDR3 length: 15 amino acids. Trimming removed 0 bases from V and 5 bases from J, with 11 bases in between. Germline V gene lookup returns CDR1 KGHSH and CDR2 LQKENI. The CDR3 protein is CASSPPRGRQNIQYF. Here the CDR3 DNA reads TGTGCCAGCTCACCACCACGGGGTCGGCAAAACATTCAGTACTTC.

This clone has more than one count but fewer than ten. This chain links TRBV9 with TRBJ2-3; 7 bases are shared with TRBD1. Germline trimming cut 4 bases from V and 0 bases from J; bases unmatched to any gene: 8. CDR3 length: 16 amino acids. Germline V gene lookup returns CDR1 SGDLS and CDR2 YYNGEE. For the CDR3, the DNA is TGTGCCAGCAGCCCCCGGGACAGCCTTAGCACAGATACGCAGTATTTT. This sequence encodes CASSPRDSLSTDTQYF.

V usage is TRBV5-6 and J usage is TRBJ2-1, with TRBD2 matching over 9 bases. This CDR3 spans 15 amino acids. J gave up 8 bases and V 4 bases, and 10 bases lay outside the gene matches. Germline CDR1 and CDR2: SGHDT and YYEEEE. CDR3 region: CASSGWTSATHEQFF. CDR3 DNA sequence: TGTGCCAGCAGCGGATGGACTAGCGCTACTCATGAGCAGTTCTTC.

This chain connects TRBV29-1 to TRBJ2-7; no firm D call. CDR1 and CDR2 (germline): SQVTM, ANQGSEA. This CDR3 has 12 amino acids. V was cut by 5 bases and J by 1 base, with 9 bases left in between. In nucleotides, the CDR3 is TGCAGCGTTCGAACAGATTCCTACGAGCAGTACGTC. Translating gives CSVRTDSYEQYV.

Ten or more counts support this clone. V gene TRBV29-1 combines with J gene TRBJ2-7, with 10 bases matching TRBD1. Germline V gene data show CDR1 as SQVTM and CDR2 as ANQGSEA. This CDR3 region has 13 residues. V was clipped by 4 bases and J by 6 bases; unmatched bases: 6. In DNA, the CDR3 is TGCAGCGTTGGGGAGGACAGGGGGTCCGAGCAGTACTTC. Translating gives CSVGEDRGSEQYF.

The V gene is TRBV9, the J gene TRBJ1-3; perhaps TRBD1 as D (5 bases). Per germline, CDR1 SGDLS and CDR2 YYNGEE. The CDR3 sequence is 17 residues long. V lost 0 bases and J 2 bases, leaving 15 bases between the germline ends. CDR3 residues: CASSVDSRRDPGNTIYF. CDR3 DNA: TGTGCCAGCAGCGTAGACTCCCGCAGGGATCCTGGAAACACCATATATTTT.

Only a few counts were recorded for this clone. This chain uses TRBV19 with TRBJ1-1; no reliable D call. Per germline, CDR1 LNHDA and CDR2 SQIVND (reference sequence). The CDR3 contains 15 residues. V lost 3 bases and J lost 0, with 11 bases in between. CDR3 loop: CASSIRSRVNTEAFF. The CDR3 nucleotides are TGTGCCAGTAGTATTCGGTCCAGAGTGAACACTGAAGCTTTCTTT.

This clone showed up just a few times. V is TRBV10-3 and J is TRBJ1-4, with TRBD1 as a possible D gene (5 bases). The V end was cut by 4 bases, the J end by 6 bases, with 9 bases between. There are 13 residues in the CDR3. Germline assignment: CDR1 ENHRY and CDR2 SYGVKD. CDR3 nucleotides: TGTGCCATCAGTGTTTTACAGGATGAAAAACTGTTTTTT. Translating gives CAISVLQDEKLFF.

This clone was seen at least ten times. V usage is TRBV4-1 and J usage is TRBJ2-6; D is uncertain. Trimming left V 3 bases short and J 3 bases short, with 6 bases between. This CDR3 has 14 amino acids. Germline loops: CDR1 MGHRA, CDR2 YSYEKL. The CDR3 here is CASSQISGANVLTF. The CDR3 nucleotides are TGCGCCAGCAGCCAGATAAGTGGGGCCAACGTCCTGACTTTC.

V and J are TRBV30 and TRBJ1-1, with 8 bases identical to TRBD1. The CDR3 runs 15 residues. The J segment lost 1 base and the V segment lost 0 bases, leaving 4 bases of the junction unmatched. Germline CDR1 reads GTSNPN; CDR2 reads SVGIG (reference sequence). In nucleotides, the CDR3 is TGTGCCTGGAGTGTGATCGACAGGGGGAACACTGAAGCTTTCTTT. Translation gives CAWSVIDRGNTEAFF.

This chain uses TRBV5-6 with TRBJ1-2; 7 nucleotides match TRBD1. This CDR3 is 15 amino acids long. Germline V lookup: CDR1 SGHDT, CDR2 YYEEEE. Losses at the gene ends were 0 bases for V and 3 bases for J; bases not matched to a gene: 5. The CDR3 nucleotides read TGTGCCAGCAGCTTGGATAACAGGGGTTACTATGGCTACACCTTC. It translates to CASSLDNRGYYGYTF.